This TCR beta chain is drawn from a study of T-cell reconstitution after alpha-beta-depleted transplantation in children. Unique molecular identifiers were incorporated into the prepared TCRbeta library. One entry per CDR3 protein, called by TCRdb with MiXCR from the PCR reads. The sample holds just over 200,000 distinct CDR3 sequences, 7.5% to 9.5% seen once. This clonotype was seen a few times. Germline lookup yields CDR1 LGHNA and CDR2 YNFKEQ. The CDR3 runs 15 residues. Trimming shortened V by 4 bases and J by 5 bases, and 15 bases separated the two germline ends. This sample comprised PBMCs, mostly from graft donor cells, obtained 360 days after TCRalphabeta/CD19-depleted stem cell transplant. The TCR was taken from a male patient between 2 and 15 years old who had a stem cell transplant for acute myeloid leukemia, so the T cells may come from the graft donor. This sequence joins TRBV4-2 and TRBJ2-1; D gene uncertain. This CDR3 reads CASSRPPETHNEQFF. CDR3 DNA sequence: TGTGCCAGCAGCCGCCCTCCCGAGACTCACAATGAGCAGTTCTTC.